The present entry profiles one T cell receptor (beta chain) with its context. Its antigen is as yet unknown. Germline assignment: CDR1 GTSNPN and CDR2 SVGIG (reference sequence). CDR3 length: 15 residues. The source of the sample is a study of shared clonotypes between healthy human individuals. The overall study: CD4 naive cells filled three plates per donor, CD4 memory three, CD8 naive two and CD8 memory one. The study's findings and limits: In the sorted subsets, rarefaction showed sequencing was incomplete despite large depth.

The protocol was immunoSEQ multiplex PCR, while the TCRdb copy is restricted to in-frame clones and leaves out a portion. The sample has a few million clones; more than 80% are singletons. The sample consisted of naive CD4+ T cells sorted from blood. Subset meaning: CD45RA+ positively selected. V and J are TRBV30 and TRBJ2-5; no firm D call. The better agreement between TRBJ2-7 and the DNA end casts doubt on the J call. The receptor was isolated from a man aged 18 to 29 in good health. As DNA, the CDR3 is TGTGCCTGGAGTGGATGGACGGAGAGCTCCTACGAGCAGTACTTC. Its protein product is CAWSGWTESSYEQYF.